This T cell receptor (beta chain) stems from a study of tumor-infiltrating lymphocytes in primary liver carcinoma. A primer in the constant region served to generate TCR beta cDNA from roughly 550 ng of total RNA. Nested multiplex PCR, run for three rounds with slightly modified ARM-PCR, yielded TCR beta libraries. The opening two PCR rounds, ten to eleven cycles each, paired TRBV1-TRBV30 forward primers with a C-beta reverse primer. In TCRdb, the multiplex PCR reads were re-called with MiXCR into one record per CDR3 protein. The profile shows under 90,000 distinct CDR3 sequences, approximately 77% of them singletons. With 0 bases removed from V and 6 bases from J, the gap between germline ends came to 18 bases. CDR1 SGHVS and CDR2 FQNEAQ come from the germline V gene. This CDR3 region has 17 residues. Unsorted bulk tissue (about 20-32 mg) underwent RNA and DNA co-extraction.

The sample was liver tumor tissue from sampling region 1. Described subset: tumor region T1, superior pole. The rearrangement links TRBV7-8 to TRBJ1-3, with TRBD1 as a possible D gene (5 bases). This receptor was obtained from a middle-aged man with primary liver carcinoma and hepatitis B virus infection. CDR3 region: CASSLAYDPGNKNTIYF. As DNA, the CDR3 is TGTGCCAGCAGCTTAGCTTATGACCCAGGGAATAAAAACACCATATATTTT.